The clone carrying this T cell receptor (beta chain) was seen many times. This entry comes from a study of T-cell reconstitution after alpha-beta-depleted transplantation in children. Using unique molecular identifiers, the investigators prepared the TCRbeta library. MiXCR, applied by TCRdb to the PCR reads, yields one record per CDR3 protein. The table shows more than 150,000 distinct CDR3 sequences, with just over 14% occurring only once. The V end was cut by 4 bases, the J end by 3 bases, with 25 bases between. This CDR3 is 17 amino acids long. CDR1 is SQVTM, CDR2 ANQGSEA, per germline. The sequences come from PBMCs from the stem cell graft donor, collected from the stem cell graft. This TCR came from a human donor who donated a stem cell graft to a child with acute lymphoblastic leukemia. The chain links TRBV29-1 to TRBJ2-7, with D possibly matching TRBD2 (6 bases). The CDR3 nucleotides are TGCAGCGTTGTTGGCCTTGGACCGGGACTCCAGATCTACGAGCAGTACTTC. Translated: CSVVGLGPGLQIYEQYF.